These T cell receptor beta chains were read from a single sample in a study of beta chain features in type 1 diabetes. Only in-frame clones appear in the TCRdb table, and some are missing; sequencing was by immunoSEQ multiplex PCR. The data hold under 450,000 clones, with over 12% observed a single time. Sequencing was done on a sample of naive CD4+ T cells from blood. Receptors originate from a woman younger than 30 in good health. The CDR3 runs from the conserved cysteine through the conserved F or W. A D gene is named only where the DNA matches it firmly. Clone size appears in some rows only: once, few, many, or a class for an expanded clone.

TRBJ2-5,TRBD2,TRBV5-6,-,CASSLLGLAGGTQETQYF,TGTGCCAGCAGCTTGTTGGGACTAGCGGGAGGTACGCAAGAGACCCAGTACTTC
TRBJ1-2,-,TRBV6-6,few,CASSYTGHSYGYTF,TGTGCCAGCAGTTACACGGGACATAGCTATGGCTACACCTTC
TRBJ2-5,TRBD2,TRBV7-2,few,CASSSGLAGQETQYF,TGTGCCAGCAGCTCTGGACTAGCGGGGCAAGAGACCCAGTACTTC
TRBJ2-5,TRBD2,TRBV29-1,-,CRPGLAGVRRETQYF,TGCAGACCGGGACTAGCGGGAGTGAGAAGAGAGACCCAGTACTTC
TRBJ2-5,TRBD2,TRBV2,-,CASRVTSGQETQYF,TGTGCCAGCAGGGTGACTAGCGGCCAAGAGACCCAGTACTTC
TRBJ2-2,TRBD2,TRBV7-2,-,CASSSSGRVGELFF,TGTGCCAGCAGCTCTAGCGGGAGGGTCGGGGAGCTGTTTTTT
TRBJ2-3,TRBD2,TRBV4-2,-,CASSQAIAGASTDTQYF,TGTGCCAGCAGCCAAGCCATAGCGGGAGCTAGCACAGATACGCAGTATTTT
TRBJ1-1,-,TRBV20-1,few,CSAGVWTEAFF,TGCAGTGCGGGAGTATGGACTGAAGCTTTCTTT
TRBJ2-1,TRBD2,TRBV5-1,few,CASSPGTSGPNEQFF,TGCGCCAGCAGCCCCGGGACTAGCGGACCCAATGAGCAGTTCTTC
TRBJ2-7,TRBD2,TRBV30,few,CAWGLAGVGYF,TGTGCCTGGGGACTAGCGGGAGTAGGGTACTTC
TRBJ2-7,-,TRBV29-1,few,CSVERSENGQYF,TGCAGCGTTGAAAGATCGGAGAACGGGCAGTACTTC
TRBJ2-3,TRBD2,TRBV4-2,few,CASSQVHLGGSGTDTQYF,TGTGCCAGCAGCCAAGTTCACCTTGGCGGGAGTGGAACAGATACGCAGTATTTT
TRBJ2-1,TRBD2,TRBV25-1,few,CASRSGRELEQFF,TGTGCCAGCAGATCTGGGCGGGAGCTTGAGCAGTTCTTC
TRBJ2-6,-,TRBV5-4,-,CASSSRLGSGANVLTF,TGTGCCAGCAGCTCGAGGTTGGGCTCTGGGGCCAACGTCCTGACTTTC
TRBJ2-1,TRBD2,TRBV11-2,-,CATSRGTSNEQFF,TGTGCCACCTCTCGTGGGACTAGCAATGAGCAGTTCTTC
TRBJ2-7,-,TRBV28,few,CASSLSRLVVHEQYF,TGTGCCAGCAGTTTATCACGACTAGTGGTCCACGAGCAGTACTTC
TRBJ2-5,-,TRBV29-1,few,CSVEEVPGLQETQYF,TGCAGCGTTGAAGAAGTGCCGGGACTCCAAGAGACCCAGTACTTC
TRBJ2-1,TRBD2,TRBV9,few,CASSALTSGRGAGQFF,TGTGCCAGCAGCGCTCTGACTAGCGGGAGAGGAGCGGGTCAGTTCTTC
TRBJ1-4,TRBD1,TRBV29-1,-,CSVSQQGAGDEKLFF,TGCAGCGTTTCCCAACAGGGGGCGGGGGATGAAAAACTGTTTTTT
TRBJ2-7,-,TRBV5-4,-,CAGGRDSNAYEQYF,TGTGCCGGGGGGCGGGACAGTAATGCATACGAGCAGTACTTC
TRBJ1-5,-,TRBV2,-,CASRAGLSNQPQHF,TGTGCCAGCAGGGCAGGGCTAAGCAATCAGCCCCAGCATTTT
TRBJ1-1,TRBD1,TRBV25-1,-,CASKRTGMNTEAFF,TGTGCCAGCAAGCGGACAGGGATGAACACTGAAGCTTTCTTT
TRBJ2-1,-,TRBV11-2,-,CASSPQGHSYNEQFF,TGTGCCAGCAGCCCGCAGGGGCACTCCTACAATGAGCAGTTCTTC
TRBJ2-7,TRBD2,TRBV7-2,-,CASSLARGGVAEQYF,TGTGCCAGCAGCTTAGCTCGGGGGGGAGTAGCTGAGCAGTACTTC
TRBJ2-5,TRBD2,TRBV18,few,CASSLLLAGEETQYF,TGTGCCAGCTCACTCCTACTAGCGGGAGAAGAGACCCAGTACTTC
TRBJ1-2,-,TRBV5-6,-,CASSYDLRGYTF,TGTGCCAGCAGTTATGACTTACGTGGCTACACCTTC
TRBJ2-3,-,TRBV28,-,CASDPAGRTPTDTQYF,TGTGCCAGCGACCCGGCGGGGAGGACCCCCACAGATACGCAGTATTTT
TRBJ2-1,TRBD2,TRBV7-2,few,CASSLRGDSYNEQFF,TGTGCCAGCAGCCTGCGGGGGGACTCCTACAATGAGCAGTTCTTC
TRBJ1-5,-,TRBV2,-,CASSDGFRGNQPQHF,TGTGCCAGCAGTGATGGATTCAGGGGCAATCAGCCCCAGCATTTT
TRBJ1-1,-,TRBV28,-,CASRPQGKAFF,TGTGCCAGCAGACCCCAGGGGAAAGCTTTCTTT
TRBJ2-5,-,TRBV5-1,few,CASSYTRGSETQYF,TGCGCCAGCAGCTACACCAGGGGTTCAGAGACCCAGTACTTC
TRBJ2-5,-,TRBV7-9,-,CASSQEGRIQETQYF,TGTGCCAGCAGCCAGGAGGGACGGATCCAAGAGACCCAGTACTTC
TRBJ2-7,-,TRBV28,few,CASTRSSYEQYF,TGTGCCAGCACCCGGAGCTCCTACGAGCAGTACTTC
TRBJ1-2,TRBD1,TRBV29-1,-,CSGGSGGSYGYTF,TGCAGCGGGGGATCAGGGGGAAGCTATGGCTACACCTTC
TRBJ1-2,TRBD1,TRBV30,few,CAWGQASYGYTF,TGTGCCTGGGGACAGGCCTCATATGGCTACACCTTC
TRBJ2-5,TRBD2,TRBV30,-,CAWGGLAGYHLRVTQYF,TGTGCCTGGGGGGGACTAGCGGGCTACCACTTAAGAGTGACCCAGTACTTC
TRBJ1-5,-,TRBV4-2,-,CASSQPNQPQHF,TGTGCCAGCAGCCAACCTAATCAGCCCCAGCATTTT
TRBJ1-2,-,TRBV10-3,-,CAISGSGVPYGYTF,TGTGCCATCAGTGGCTCCGGGGTCCCCTATGGCTACACCTTC
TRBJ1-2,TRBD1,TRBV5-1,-,CASSSGQGAQIGYGYTF,TGCGCCAGCAGTTCGGGACAGGGGGCGCAAATAGGGTATGGCTACACCTTC
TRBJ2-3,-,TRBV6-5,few,CASSYGGSSTDTQYF,TGTGCCAGCAGTTACGGAGGGAGTAGCACAGATACGCAGTATTTT
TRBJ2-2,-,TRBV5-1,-,CASSFVLGVNTGELFF,TGCGCCAGCAGCTTCGTGTTGGGAGTGAACACCGGGGAGCTGTTTTTT
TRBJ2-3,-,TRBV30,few,CAWRYGGVDTQYF,TGTGCCTGGAGATATGGAGGGGTAGATACGCAGTATTTT